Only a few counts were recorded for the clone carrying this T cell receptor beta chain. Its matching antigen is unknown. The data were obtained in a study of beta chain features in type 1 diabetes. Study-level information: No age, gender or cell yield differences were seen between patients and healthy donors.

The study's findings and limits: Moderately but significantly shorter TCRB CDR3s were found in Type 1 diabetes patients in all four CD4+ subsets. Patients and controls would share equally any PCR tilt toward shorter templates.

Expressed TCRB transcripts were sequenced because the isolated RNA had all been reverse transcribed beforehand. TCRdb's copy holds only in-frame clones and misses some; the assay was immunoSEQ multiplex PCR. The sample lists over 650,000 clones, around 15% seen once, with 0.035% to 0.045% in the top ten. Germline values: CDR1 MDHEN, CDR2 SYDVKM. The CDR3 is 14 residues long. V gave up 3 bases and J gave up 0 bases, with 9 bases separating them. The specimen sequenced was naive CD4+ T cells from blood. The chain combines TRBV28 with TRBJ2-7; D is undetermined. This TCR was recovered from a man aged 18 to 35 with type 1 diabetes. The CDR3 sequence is CASSFGRPSYEQYF. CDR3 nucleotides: TGTGCCAGCAGTTTTGGCAGACCCTCCTACGAGCAGTACTTC. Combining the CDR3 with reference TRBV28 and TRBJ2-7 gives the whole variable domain DVKVTQSSRYLVKRTGEKVFLECVQDMDHENMFWYRQDPGLGLRLIYFSYDVKMKEKGDIPEGYSVSREKKERFSLILESASTNQTSMYLCASSFGRPSYEQYFGPGTRLTVT.